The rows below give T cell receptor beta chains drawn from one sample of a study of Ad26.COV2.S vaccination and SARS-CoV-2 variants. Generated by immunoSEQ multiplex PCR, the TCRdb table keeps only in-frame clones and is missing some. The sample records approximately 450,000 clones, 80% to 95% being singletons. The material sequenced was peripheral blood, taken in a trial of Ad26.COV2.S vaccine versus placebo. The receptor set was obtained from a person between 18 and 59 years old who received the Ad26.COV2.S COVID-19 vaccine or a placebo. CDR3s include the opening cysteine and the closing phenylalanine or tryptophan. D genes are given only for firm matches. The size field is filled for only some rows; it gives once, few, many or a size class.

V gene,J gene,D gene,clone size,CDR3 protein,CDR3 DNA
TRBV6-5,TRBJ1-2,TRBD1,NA,CASSDGPTGGRGYTF,TGTGCCAGCAGCGACGGGCCCACAGGGGGCAGGGGCTACACCTTC
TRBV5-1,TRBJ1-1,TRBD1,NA,CASSTKQGRNTEAFF,TGCGCCAGCAGCACTAAACAGGGGCGGAACACTGAAGCTTTCTTT
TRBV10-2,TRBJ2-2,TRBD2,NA,CASSALLAILTGAGDTGELFF,TGCGCCAGCAGTGCCCTACTAGCGATATTGACCGGAGCCGGGGACACCGGGGAGCTGTTTTTT
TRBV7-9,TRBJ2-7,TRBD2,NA,CASSPSGGFYEQYF,TGTGCCAGCAGCCCAAGCGGGGGGTTCTACGAGCAGTACTTC
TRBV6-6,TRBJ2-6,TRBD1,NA,CASSRGQGHMSGANVLTF,TGTGCCAGCAGTCGAGGACAGGGGCACATGTCTGGGGCCAACGTCCTGACTTTC
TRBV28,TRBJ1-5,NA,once,CASSYLDRRRRGQPQHF,TGTGCCAGCAGTTACCTAGACAGGAGGCGGCGAGGGCAGCCCCAGCATTTT
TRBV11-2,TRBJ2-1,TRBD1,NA,CASSLVLTGTGGNEQFF,TGTGCCAGCAGCTTAGTTCTAACCGGGACAGGGGGCAATGAGCAGTTCTTC
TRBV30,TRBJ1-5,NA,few,CAWSPRGQFSNQPQHF,TGTGCCTGGAGCCCTCGCGGACAATTTAGCAATCAGCCCCAGCATTTT
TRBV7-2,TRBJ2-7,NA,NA,CASSLQGWYEQYF,TGTGCCAGCAGCTTACAGGGTTGGTACGAGCAGTACTTC
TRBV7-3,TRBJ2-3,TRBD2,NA,CASSLGSSGPTDTQYF,TGTGCCAGCAGCTTAGGATCTAGCGGGCCCACAGATACGCAGTATTTT
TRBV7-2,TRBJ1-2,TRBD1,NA,CASSLRDSGTYGYTF,TGTGCCAGCAGCCTCCGGGACAGCGGTACCTATGGCTACACCTTC
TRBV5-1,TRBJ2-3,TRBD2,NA,CASSFLAGVTDTQYF,TGCGCCAGCAGCTTTCTAGCGGGAGTCACAGATACGCAGTATTTT
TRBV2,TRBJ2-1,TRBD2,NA,CASSGSSGSHGVVFSYNEQFF,TGTGCCAGCAGCGGGAGTAGCGGGAGTCATGGGGTCGTCTTCTCCTACAATGAGCAGTTCTTC
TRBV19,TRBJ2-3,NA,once,CASSPPGHETKTDTQYF,TGTGCCAGTAGCCCACCGGGACACGAAACTAAAACAGATACGCAGTATTTT
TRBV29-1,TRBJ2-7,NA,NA,CSVEGGPSYEQYF,TGCAGCGTTGAAGGCGGGCCTTCCTACGAGCAGTACTTC
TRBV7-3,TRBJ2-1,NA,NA,CASSPGGGSSYNEQFF,TGTGCCAGCAGCCCCGGCGGGGGCAGCTCCTACAATGAGCAGTTCTTC
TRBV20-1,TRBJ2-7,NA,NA,CSASRETGYEQYF,TGCAGTGCTAGTCGGGAGACCGGCTACGAGCAGTACTTC